These 7 T cell receptor beta chains were sequenced from one sample in a study of molecular identifiers for immune sequencing clone quantification. TCRdb re-analysed the PCR reads in MiXCR, keeping a single row per CDR3 protein. The table lists roughly 300,000 distinct CDR3 sequences, roughly a quarter of them singletons, with roughly 0.7% in the top ten. The source material was naive CD8+ T cells from blood, with Jurkat cell RNA spiked in. Described subset: FACS-sorted CD8+CD4-CCR7+CD45RA+ naive T cells. The receptors derive from a human donor in good health. Some libraries in this study had Jurkat cell RNA spiked in.

This clonotype has only a few counts. The rearrangement links TRBV4-1 to TRBJ2-5, with D possibly TRBD1 on 6 matching bases. This CDR3 comprises 16 residues. With 2 bases removed from V and 1 base from J, the gap between germline ends came to 14 bases. Germline V CDR1 and CDR2: MGHRA, YSYEKL. The CDR3 DNA sequence: TGCGCCAGCAGCCAAAGCCCAGGGGAAATCCAAGAGACCCAGTACTTC. This gives the protein CASSQSPGEIQETQYF.

Of note for this clonotype: A read error may explain this, as a much larger clone is one base away. V is TRBV5-3 and J is TRBJ2-7, with 9 bases aligning to TRBD1. TRBV5-3 is an ORF, with its function uncertain. This CDR3 has 15 residues. CDR3 region: CASSSEGQGTYELYF. The CDR3 nucleotides read TGTGCCAGCAGCTCCGAGGGACAGGGTACCTACGAGCTGTACTTC.

This chain joins TRBV30 and TRBJ2-7, with 8 bases identical to TRBD2. Germline CDR1 is GTSNPN and CDR2 is SVGIG (reference sequence). The CDR3 has 17 amino acids. V trimming: 0 bases; J trimming: 2 bases; junction bases outside the gene matches: 12. CDR3 sequence: CAWSVAGWGGRPYEQYF. The CDR3 coding sequence is TGTGCCTGGAGTGTGGCAGGCTGGGGCGGGAGGCCCTACGAGCAGTACTTC.

This chain uses TRBV13 with TRBJ1-2; D call uncertain. V lost 3 bases and J lost 9, with 14 bases in between. Germline-derived CDR1 and CDR2 are PRHDT and FYEKMQ (reference sequence). The length of the CDR3 is 13 residues. CDR3 coding DNA: TGTGCCAGCAGCTTTCGAGGTTCGTATAGCTACACCTTC. Protein: CASSFRGSYSYTF.

The chain is built from TRBV21-1 and TRBJ2-7; TRBD1 is taken as the D call from the table, unchecked against the DNA. TRBV21-1 is given as a pseudogene. This CDR3 region has 19 residues. The CDR3 DNA reads TGTGCCAGCAGCACGAGCCGGGACAGGGGAGGTTTCGTAACTAACGAGCAGTACTTC. Its protein product is CASSTSRDRGGFVTNEQYF.

The chain is built from TRBV9 and TRBJ2-3; possibly TRBD1 or TRBD2 for D (5 bases each). With 0 bases removed from V and 11 bases from J, the gap between germline ends came to 13 bases. The length of the CDR3 is 13 residues. CDR1 and CDR2 (germline): SGDLS, YYNGEE. The CDR3 nucleotides are TGTGCCAGCAGCGTAGGGGGCCCTCGGGGGCAGTATTTT. It specifies CASSVGGPRGQYF.

This clonotype was detected only once. Its ends do not fully match the called genes, so a read error is possible. The chain recombines TRBV6-2 or TRBV6-3 with TRBJ1-5; D remains ambiguous. CDR1 MNHEY and CDR2 SVGEGT come from the germline V gene. This CDR3 has 12 residues. DNA for the CDR3: TGTGCCAGCTCAAATAGCGATCAGCCCCAGCATTTT. As protein: CASSNSDQPQHF.